The 14 T cell receptor beta chains listed next were all sequenced from one sample in a study of blood T cell repertoires in COVID-19. TCRdb keeps only in-frame clones here, not all; method: immunoSEQ multiplex PCR. Found here are about 160,000 clones, approximately 90% of them singletons; the top ten hold approximately 10%. Sequencing was performed on peripheral blood. These receptors originate from a woman aged 70 to 79 with COVID-19, enrolled during active disease.

The genes are TRBV21-1 and TRBJ2-2; the table's D gene call, TRBD2, was not cross checked with the DNA. TRBV21-1 is deemed a pseudogene. CDR3 size: 24 residues. The CDR3 is CASSSPGTRQIGGELACYTGELFF. The CDR3 coding sequence is TGTGCCAGCAGCTCACCCGGGACTCGACAAATTGGGGGAGAGCTGGCCTGTTACACCGGGGAGCTGTTTTTT.

The chain has TRBV3-1 (or the pseudogene TRBV3-2) and TRBJ2-7; 7 bases map to TRBD1. Germline-derived CDR1 and CDR2 are LGHDT and YNNKEL (reference sequence). The CDR3 sequence is 16 residues long. V dropped 6 bases and J dropped 7; count of bases not matched to a gene: 18. This CDR3 is CASRQRGQEEPGEQYF. CDR3 DNA: TGTGCCAGCAGACAAAGGGGGCAGGAGGAACCTGGGGAGCAGTACTTC.

This sequence joins TRBV6-5 and TRBJ2-7, with D hard to call. Germline V gives CDR1 MNHEY, CDR2 SVGAGI. Trimming pared 6 bases from V and 0 bases from J, leaving 15 bases between. This CDR3 has 15 amino acids. In DNA, the CDR3 is TGTGCCAGCAGAAGGAGTGGTTTACTCTCCTACGAGCAGTACTTC. Amino acid sequence: CASRRSGLLSYEQYF.

This clone was picked up a small number of times. The chain carries TRBV5-5 and TRBJ2-2, with TRBD2 as a possible D gene (7 bases). The CDR3 has 18 residues. Germline V gene sequence: CDR1 SGHKS, CDR2 YYEKEE (reference sequence). With 1 base removed from V and 6 bases from J, the gap between germline ends came to 22 bases. CDR3 DNA: TGTGCCAGCAGCTTGCTTTTAGTCGTACAGGGAGGGTCCGGGGAGCTGTTTTTT. Translated, it gives CASSLLLVVQGGSGELFF.

J is TRBJ2-3 and V is TRBV5-1; tentatively, D is TRBD2 (5 bases). The CDR3 runs to 16 residues. The germline CDR1 and CDR2 sequences are SGHRS and YFSETQ. The V gene lost 3 bases and the J gene lost 0 bases, with 14 bases spanning the gap. Written as DNA, the CDR3 is TGCGCCAGCAGCTCGGAACTAGGCCCTAGCACAGATACGCAGTATTTT. This codes for CASSSELGPSTDTQYF.

The chain uses TRBV18 and TRBJ1-3; weak D call: TRBD1 (5 bases). V was clipped by 3 bases and J by 3 bases, with 12 bases between them. This CDR3 is built from 15 residues. Per the germline V gene, CDR1 is KGHSH and CDR2 is LQKENI. The CDR3 sequence: CASSPSGGDGNTIYF. The CDR3 bases are TGTGCCAGCTCACCCTCGGGGGGAGATGGAAACACCATATATTTT.

The chain recombines TRBV5-5 with TRBJ2-5, with D perhaps TRBD2 (5 bases). V lost 2 bases and J lost 1, with 18 bases in between. The CDR3 contains 17 residues. Germline CDR1 is SGHKS and CDR2 is YYEKEE (reference sequence). DNA for the CDR3: TGTGCCAGCAGCTTTCTTGGTTATCCCGGGGTCCAAGAGACCCAGTACTTC. Protein sequence: CASSFLGYPGVQETQYF.

The V and J genes are TRBV12-3 or TRBV12-4 and TRBJ1-1; the D is unclear. The CDR3 length is 12 residues. The V end was cut by 1 base, the J end by 10 bases, with 10 bases between. The CDR3 sequence is CASSLGGFGAFF. Here the CDR3 DNA reads TGTGCCAGCAGTTTAGGAGGGTTCGGAGCTTTCTTT.

The chain is built from TRBV6-2 or TRBV6-3 and TRBJ1-6, with D hard to call. Germline CDR1 reads MNHEY; CDR2 reads SVGEGT. V was clipped by 6 bases and J by 14 bases, with 11 bases between them. The CDR3 sequence is 11 residues long. CDR3 residues: CASSLANTLHF. The CDR3, as DNA: TGTGCCAGCAGCCTAGCAAACACCCTCCACTTT.

The rearrangement joins TRBV5-4 to TRBJ2-3; possible D gene TRBD1, 6 bases. The CDR3 is 15 amino acids. V was cut by 4 bases and J by 1 base, with 13 bases left in between. CDR1 SGHNT and CDR2 YYREEE come from the germline V gene (reference sequence). The CDR3 DNA sequence: TGTGCCAGCAGCCCCAGGACAGCTCGCACAGATACGCAGTATTTT. Amino acids: CASSPRTARTDTQYF.

The chain recombines TRBV28 with TRBJ1-5, with D maybe TRBD1 (6 bases). Trimming took 4 bases from V and 7 from J, leaving 14 bases between them. CDR3 length equals 14 residues. From germline, CDR1 is MDHEN and CDR2 SYDVKM. This CDR3 is CASSSTGYRQPQHF. CDR3 sequence (DNA): TGTGCCAGCAGTTCCACAGGGTATCGGCAGCCCCAGCATTTT.

The rearrangement joins TRBV30 to TRBJ1-5; D gene uncertain. Germline CDR1 GTSNPN, CDR2 SVGIG (reference sequence). The V and J ends lost 3 bases and 2 bases respectively, with 8 bases between them. This CDR3 contains 13 residues. Here the CDR3 DNA reads TGTGCCTGGAGCATGACACGCAATCAGCCCCAGCATTTT. Translating gives CAWSMTRNQPQHF.

This clone was found once. The chain carries TRBV3-1 (or the pseudogene TRBV3-2) and TRBJ2-5; the match to TRBD2 covers 9 bases. The germline V gene encodes CDR1 LGHDT and CDR2 YNNKEL (reference sequence). The length of the CDR3 is 16 residues. J gave up 2 bases and V 3 bases, and 7 bases lay outside the gene matches. CDR3 sequence reads: CASSQEPAGGQETQYF. CDR3 nucleotides: TGTGCCAGCAGCCAGGAGCCAGCGGGGGGTCAAGAGACCCAGTACTTC.

This chain connects TRBV4-1 to TRBJ2-1; 9 bases map to TRBD1. This CDR3 comprises 17 residues. The germline V gene has CDR1 MGHRA and CDR2 YSYEKL. V was clipped by 3 bases and J by 3 bases; unmatched bases: 9. The CDR3 DNA is TGCGCCAGCAGCCAGGACTCCGGGACAGGGATCTACAATGAGCAGTTCTTC. Amino acids: CASSQDSGTGIYNEQFF.